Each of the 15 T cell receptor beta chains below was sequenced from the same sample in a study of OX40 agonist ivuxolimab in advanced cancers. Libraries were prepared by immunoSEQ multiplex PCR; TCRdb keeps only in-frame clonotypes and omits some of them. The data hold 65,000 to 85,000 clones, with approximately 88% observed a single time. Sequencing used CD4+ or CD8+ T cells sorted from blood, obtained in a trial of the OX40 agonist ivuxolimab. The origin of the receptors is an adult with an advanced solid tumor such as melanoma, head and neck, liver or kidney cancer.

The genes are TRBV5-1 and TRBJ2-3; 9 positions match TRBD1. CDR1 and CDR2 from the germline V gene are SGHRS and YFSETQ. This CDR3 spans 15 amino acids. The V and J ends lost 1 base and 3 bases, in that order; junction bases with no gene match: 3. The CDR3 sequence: CASSLPTGGTDTQYF. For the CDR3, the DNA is TGCGCCAGCAGCTTGCCGACAGGGGGGACAGATACGCAGTATTTT. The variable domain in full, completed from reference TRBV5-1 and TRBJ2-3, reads KAGVTQTPRYLIKTRGQQVTLSCSPISGHRSVSWYQQTPGQGLQFLFEYFSETQRNKGNFPGRFSGRQFSNSRSEMNVSTLELGDSALYLCASSLPTGGTDTQYFGPGTRLTVL.

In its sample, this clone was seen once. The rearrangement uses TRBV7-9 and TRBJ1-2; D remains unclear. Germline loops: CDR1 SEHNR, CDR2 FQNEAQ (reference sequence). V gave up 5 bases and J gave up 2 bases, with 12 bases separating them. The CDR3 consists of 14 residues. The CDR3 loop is CASSRELGNYGYTF. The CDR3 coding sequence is TGTGCCAGCAGCCGCGAGTTGGGGAACTATGGCTACACCTTC.

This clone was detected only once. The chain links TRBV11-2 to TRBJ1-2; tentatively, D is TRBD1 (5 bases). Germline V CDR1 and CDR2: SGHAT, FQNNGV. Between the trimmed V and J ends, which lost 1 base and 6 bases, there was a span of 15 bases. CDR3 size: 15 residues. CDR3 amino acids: CASSLARVTFDGYTF. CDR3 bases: TGTGCCAGCAGCTTAGCCAGGGTTACCTTTGATGGCTACACCTTC. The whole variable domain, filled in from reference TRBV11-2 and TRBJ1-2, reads EAGVAQSPRYKIIEKRQSVAFWCNPISGHATLYWYQQILGQGPKLLIQFQNNGVVDDSQLPKDRFSAERLKGVDSTLKIQPAKLEDSAVYLCASSLARVTFDGYTFGSGTRLTVV.

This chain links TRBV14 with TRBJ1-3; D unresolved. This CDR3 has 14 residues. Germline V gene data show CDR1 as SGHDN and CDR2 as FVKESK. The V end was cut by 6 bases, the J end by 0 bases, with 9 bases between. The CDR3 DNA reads TGTGCCAGCAGGTCACAGACCTCTGGAAACACCATATATTTT. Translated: CASRSQTSGNTIYF. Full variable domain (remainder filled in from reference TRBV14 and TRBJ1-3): EAGVTQFPSHSVIEKGQTVTLRCDPISGHDNLYWYRRVMGKEIKFLLHFVKESKQDESGMPNNRFLAERTGGTYSTLKVQPAELEDSGVYFCASRSQTSGNTIYFGEGSWLTVV.

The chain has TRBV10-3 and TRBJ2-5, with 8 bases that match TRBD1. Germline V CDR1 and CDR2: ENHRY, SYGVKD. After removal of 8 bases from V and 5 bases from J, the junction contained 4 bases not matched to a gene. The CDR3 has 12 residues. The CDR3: CAIGQGLETQYF. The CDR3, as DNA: TGTGCCATCGGACAGGGTTTGGAGACCCAGTACTTC.

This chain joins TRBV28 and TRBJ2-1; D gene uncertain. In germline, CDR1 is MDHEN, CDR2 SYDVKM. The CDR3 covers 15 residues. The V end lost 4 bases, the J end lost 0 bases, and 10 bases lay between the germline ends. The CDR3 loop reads CASSSPASSYNEQFF. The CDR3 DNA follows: TGTGCCAGCAGTTCCCCCGCAAGCTCCTACAATGAGCAGTTCTTC.

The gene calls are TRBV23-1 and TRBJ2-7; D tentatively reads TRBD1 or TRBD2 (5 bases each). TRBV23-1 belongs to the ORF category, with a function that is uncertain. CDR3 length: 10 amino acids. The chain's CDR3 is CASTGTEETV. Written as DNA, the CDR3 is TGCGCCAGTACCGGGACGGAAGAAACAGTC.

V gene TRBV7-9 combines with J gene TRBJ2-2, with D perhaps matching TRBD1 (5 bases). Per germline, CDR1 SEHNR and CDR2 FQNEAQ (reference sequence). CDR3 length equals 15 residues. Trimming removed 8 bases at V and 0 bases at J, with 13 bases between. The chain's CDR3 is CASRPGASNTGELFF. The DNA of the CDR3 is TGTGCCAGCCGGCCTGGGGCCTCGAACACCGGGGAGCTGTTTTTT.

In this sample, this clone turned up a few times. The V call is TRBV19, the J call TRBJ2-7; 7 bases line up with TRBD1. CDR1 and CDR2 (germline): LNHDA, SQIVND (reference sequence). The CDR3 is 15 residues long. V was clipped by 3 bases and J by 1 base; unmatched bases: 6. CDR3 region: CASSMTGSLSYEQYF. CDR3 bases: TGTGCCAGTAGTATGACAGGGTCTTTATCCTACGAGCAGTACTTC.

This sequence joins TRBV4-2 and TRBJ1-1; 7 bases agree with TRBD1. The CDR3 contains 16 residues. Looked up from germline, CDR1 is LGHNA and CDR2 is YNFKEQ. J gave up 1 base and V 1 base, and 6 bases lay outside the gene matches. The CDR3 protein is CASSQAGTDPNTEAFF. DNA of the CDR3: TGTGCCAGCAGCCAAGCGGGGACAGACCCGAACACTGAAGCTTTCTTT.

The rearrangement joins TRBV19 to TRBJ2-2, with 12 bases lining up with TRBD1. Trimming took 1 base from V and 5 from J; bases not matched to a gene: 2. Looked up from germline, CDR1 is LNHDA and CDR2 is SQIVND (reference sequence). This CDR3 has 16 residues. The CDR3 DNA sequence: TGTGCCAGTAGTATAGGGGACAGGGGGCGTACCGGGGAGCTGTTTTTT. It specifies CASSIGDRGRTGELFF.

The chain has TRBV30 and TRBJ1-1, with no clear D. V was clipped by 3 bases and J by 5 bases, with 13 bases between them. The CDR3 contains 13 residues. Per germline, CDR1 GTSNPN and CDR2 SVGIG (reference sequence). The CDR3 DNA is TGTGCCTGGAGAATCTCTTCGGGAACTGAAGCTTTCTTT. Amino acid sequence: CAWRISSGTEAFF.

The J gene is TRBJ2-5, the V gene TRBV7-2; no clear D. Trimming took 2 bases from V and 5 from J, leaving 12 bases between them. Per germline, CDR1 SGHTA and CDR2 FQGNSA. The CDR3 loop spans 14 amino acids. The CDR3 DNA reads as TGTGCCAGCAGCTTATGGGCCGTGTCCGAGACCCAGTACTTC. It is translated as CASSLWAVSETQYF. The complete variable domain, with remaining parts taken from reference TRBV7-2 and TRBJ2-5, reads GAGVSQSPSNKVTEKGKDVELRCDPISGHTALYWYRQSLGQGLEFLIYFQGNSAPDKSGLPSDRFSAERTGGSVSTLTIQRTQQEDSAVYLCASSLWAVSETQYFGPGTRLLVL.

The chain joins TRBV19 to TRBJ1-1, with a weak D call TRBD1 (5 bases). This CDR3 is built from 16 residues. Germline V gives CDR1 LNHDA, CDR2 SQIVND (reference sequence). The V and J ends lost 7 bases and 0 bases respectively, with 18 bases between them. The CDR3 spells CASTGRGYAMNTEAFF. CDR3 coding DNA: TGTGCCAGTACCGGAAGGGGTTATGCAATGAACACTGAAGCTTTCTTT. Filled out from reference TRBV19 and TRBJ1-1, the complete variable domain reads DGGITQSPKYLFRKEGQNVTLSCEQNLNHDAMYWYRQDPGQGLRLIYYSQIVNDFQKGDIAEGYSVSREKKESFPLTVTSAQKNPTAFYLCASTGRGYAMNTEAFFGQGTRLTVV.

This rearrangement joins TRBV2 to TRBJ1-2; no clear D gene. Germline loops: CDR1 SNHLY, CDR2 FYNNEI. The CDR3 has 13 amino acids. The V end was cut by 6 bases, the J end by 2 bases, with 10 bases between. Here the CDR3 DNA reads TGTGCCAGCAGCCCGGACGGGAACTATGGCTACACCTTC. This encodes CASSPDGNYGYTF.